These 27 T cell receptor beta chains came from one sample sequenced in a study of sequential checkpoint blockade in melanoma (dated by TCRdb to between 2018 and 2021). Preparation of the library involved the immunoSEQ multiplex PCR assay. TCRdb carries this immuneACCESS record with in-frame sequences only. Its versions omit some clonotypes, under half of them owing to an unresolved V gene in the studies checked, with the rest unexplained. This sample lists over 20,000 clones; 75% to 90% were detected once. The ten top clones hold 27% of the sample. Interpreted using the paper, the treatment or condition label stands for: randomized to nivolumab then ipilimumab (arm A) or the reverse (arm B). The sequencing here drew on CD8+ T cells sorted from blood (inferred from file names), taken from a patient given nivolumab and ipilimumab in sequence. The receptors were sampled from a human donor with melanoma.

The chain joins TRBV5-7 to TRBJ2-2, with a tentative D call TRBD1 (5 bases). Being an ORF, TRBV5-7 has a function that is uncertain. V lost 4 bases and J lost 5, with 15 bases in between. CDR3 length: 15 residues. CDR3 loop: CASSPPPRQTGELFF. The CDR3, as DNA: TGTGCCAGCAGCCCACCTCCGAGACAGACCGGGGAGCTGTTTTTT.

A remark on this clone: One junction end disagrees with the germline gene, perhaps due to a read error. The gene calls are TRBV6-5 and TRBJ1-6; D perhaps matches TRBD1 (6 bases). CDR3 size: 14 residues. Germline loops: CDR1 MNHEY, CDR2 SVGAGI. The CDR3 DNA follows: TGTGCCAGCAGGACGGGGGGGGCCGGTTCACTCCTCCACTTT. Protein: CASRTGGAGSLLHF.

The chain carries TRBV7-9 and TRBJ2-7; D is undetermined. Germline CDR1 and CDR2: SEHNR and FQNEAQ (reference sequence). Trimming cost V 8 bases and J 3 bases, with 14 bases left between them. The CDR3 is made up of 13 amino acids. CDR3 DNA sequence: TGTGCCAGCTCAGTCCCAGGCCTCTACGAGCAGTACTTC. It is translated as CASSVPGLYEQYF.

V is TRBV19 and J is TRBJ2-7; 8 nucleotides align to TRBD1. The germline gives CDR1 LNHDA, CDR2 SQIVND (reference sequence). The CDR3 covers 14 residues. Unmatched junction bases numbered 5, after V lost 5 bases and J lost 2 bases. CDR3 protein: CASSYQGAAYEQYF. As DNA, the CDR3 is TGTGCCAGTAGTTACCAGGGGGCCGCCTACGAGCAGTACTTC.

The rearrangement joins TRBV4-1 to TRBJ2-2, with TRBD1 identical over 10 bases. The germline CDR1 and CDR2 sequences are MGHRA and YSYEKL. Losses at the gene ends were 3 bases for V and 4 bases for J; bases not matched to a gene: 8. The length of the CDR3 is 17 residues. This CDR3 reads CASSHVDRGLGTGELFF. In DNA, the CDR3 is TGCGCCAGCAGCCACGTTGACAGGGGGCTTGGCACCGGGGAGCTGTTTTTT.

The chain carries TRBV6-5 and TRBJ2-7; 8 bases fit TRBD2. J lost 5 bases, V lost 0 bases, and 3 bases had no gene match. Germline V lookup: CDR1 MNHEY, CDR2 SVGAGI. The CDR3 has 14 residues. DNA of the CDR3: TGTGCCAGCAGTTACTCTAGCGGGGCAAACGAGCAGTACTTC. It encodes CASSYSSGANEQYF.

The V call is TRBV4-3, the J call TRBJ2-1; 8 bases map to TRBD2. In germline, CDR1 is LGHNA, CDR2 YSLEER. After removal of 1 base from V and 6 bases from J, the junction contained 5 bases not matched to a gene. The CDR3 consists of 15 residues. CDR3 protein: CASSQAGGIGNEQFF. The CDR3 nucleotides read TGCGCCAGCAGCCAAGCGGGGGGGATTGGCAATGAGCAGTTCTTC.

The V gene is TRBV5-5, the J gene TRBJ1-1; maybe TRBD1 (5 bases). The CDR3 extends over 14 amino acids. Trimming cost V 7 bases and J 3 bases, with 16 bases left between them. In germline, CDR1 is SGHKS, CDR2 YYEKEE (reference sequence). The CDR3 here is CASLRGVVDTEAFF. The CDR3 bases are TGTGCCAGCCTCCGGGGGGTAGTTGACACTGAAGCTTTCTTT.

The count of this clone is one. The chain uses TRBV15 and TRBJ2-7; D is undetermined. The CDR3 is 15 amino acids. Deletions cut 0 bases from V and 0 bases from J, with 9 bases between. Germline assignment: CDR1 LNHNV and CDR2 YYDKDF (reference sequence). CDR3 amino acids: CATSRELLSSYEQYF. As DNA, the CDR3 is TGTGCCACCAGCAGAGAACTCCTGAGCTCCTACGAGCAGTACTTC.

This clone was seen only once. The chain employs TRBV15 and TRBJ2-1, with 12 bases fitting TRBD2. Germline lookup yields CDR1 LNHNV and CDR2 YYDKDF (reference sequence). V gave up 5 bases and J gave up 6 bases; unmatched junction bases: 20. CDR3 length: 20 residues. The CDR3 region is CATSGRTSGNQALTGNEQFF. In DNA form, the CDR3 reads TGTGCCACCAGCGGGAGGACTAGCGGGAACCAAGCCCTTACGGGCAATGAGCAGTTCTTC.

The chain carries TRBV27 and TRBJ2-3; TRBD2 aligns across 9 bases. The germline V gene has CDR1 MNHEY and CDR2 SMNVEV (reference sequence). The CDR3 has 16 residues. V shed 7 bases, J shed 6 bases, and the junction held 14 bases outside the gene matches. The CDR3 region is CASTWGSGGPPDTQYF. CDR3 DNA sequence: TGTGCCAGCACCTGGGGTAGCGGGGGACCTCCCGATACGCAGTATTTT.

This clone is deemed medium-sized. The chain is built from TRBV27 and TRBJ2-7; D call uncertain. Germline loops: CDR1 MNHEY, CDR2 SMNVEV (reference sequence). Trimming stripped 5 bases from V and 6 bases from J, with 11 bases between. The CDR3 contains 12 residues. This CDR3 is CASSPLGSEQYF. As DNA, the CDR3 is TGTGCCAGCAGTCCGCTAGGCAGCGAGCAGTACTTC.

This chain connects TRBV7-9 to TRBJ2-7; TRBD1 aligns across 8 bases. CDR3 size: 15 residues. Germline CDR1 reads SEHNR; CDR2 reads FQNEAQ (reference sequence). Trimming took 1 base from V and 1 from J; bases not matched to a gene: 3. The CDR3 DNA reads as TGTGCCAGCAGCTTAGGACAGGGGCCTTCCTACGAGCAGTACTTC. It yields the protein CASSLGQGPSYEQYF.

V is TRBV4-3 and J is TRBJ1-2, with D tentatively TRBD1 (6 bases). The V end lost 3 bases, the J end lost 4 bases, and 9 bases lay between the germline ends. The CDR3 is 13 amino acids. Germline CDR1 is LGHNA and CDR2 is YSLEER. The CDR3 loop is CASSQRTAYGYTF. The CDR3 nucleotides are TGCGCCAGCAGCCAGCGGACAGCCTATGGCTACACCTTC.

The chain links TRBV5-6 to TRBJ2-2; 13 positions match TRBD2. The germline V gene has CDR1 SGHDT and CDR2 YYEEEE. Trimming took 4 bases from V and 5 from J; bases not matched to a gene: 5. The CDR3 runs to 16 residues. CDR3 protein: CASSIGLAGDTGELFF. CDR3 nucleotide sequence: TGTGCCAGCAGCATCGGACTAGCGGGAGATACCGGGGAGCTGTTTTTT.

The V gene is TRBV6-1, the J gene TRBJ2-5; D unresolved. The J call may not be correct, given that the DNA end is closer to TRBJ2-7. This CDR3 contains 13 residues. From germline, CDR1 is MNHNS and CDR2 SASEGT. CDR3 coding DNA: TGTGCCAGCAGCCCGACACGACCCTACGAGCAGTACTTC. Its protein product is CASSPTRPYEQYF.

V and J are TRBV5-1 and TRBJ1-1; the D is unclear. V lost 5 bases to trimming and J lost 1 base, with 6 bases between them. This CDR3 region has 12 residues. Per germline, CDR1 SGHRS and CDR2 YFSETQ. The chain's CDR3 is CASRAGNTEAFF. For the CDR3, the DNA is TGCGCCAGCAGGGCAGGGAACACTGAAGCTTTCTTT.

There are many counts of this clone. The chain uses TRBV6-5 and TRBJ1-1, with a tentative D call TRBD1 (5 bases). There are 14 residues in the CDR3. The V end lost 0 bases, the J end lost 6 bases, and 11 bases lay between the germline ends. Germline V gives CDR1 MNHEY, CDR2 SVGAGI. Written as DNA, the CDR3 is TGTGCCAGCAGTTACTCGTTGGGGGGGGCTGAAGCTTTCTTT. The encoded protein is CASSYSLGGAEAFF.

The rearrangement joins TRBV4-3 to TRBJ2-7; D remains unclear. The germline V gene has CDR1 LGHNA and CDR2 YSLEER. The CDR3 runs to 14 residues. Trimming removed 0 bases from V and 3 bases from J, with 9 bases in between. Written as DNA, the CDR3 is TGCGCCAGCAGCCAAGAGCCCGGTATCTACGAGCAGTACTTC. Its translation: CASSQEPGIYEQYF.

The chain employs TRBV4-1 and TRBJ2-7; D is perhaps TRBD2 (5 bases). V was clipped by 3 bases and J by 3 bases, with 12 bases between them. The CDR3 length is 14 residues. Germline CDR1 is MGHRA and CDR2 is YSYEKL. CDR3 sequence (DNA): TGCGCCAGCAGCCATCGTGGGAGTAACTACGAGCAGTACTTC. The encoded protein is CASSHRGSNYEQYF.

This chain joins TRBV10-3 and TRBJ2-6, with D hard to call. CDR1 is ENHRY, CDR2 SYGVKD, per germline. The CDR3 covers 16 residues. Deletions cut 4 bases from V and 0 bases from J, with 10 bases between. CDR3 nucleotides: TGTGCCATCAGTGCCCTGAGCCGCTCTGGGGCCAACGTCCTGACTTTC. This encodes CAISALSRSGANVLTF.

The genes are TRBV28 and TRBJ1-4; possible D gene TRBD1, 5 bases. Trimming shortened V by 4 bases and J by 4 bases, and 22 bases separated the two germline ends. The CDR3 totals 18 residues. Germline lookup yields CDR1 MDHEN and CDR2 SYDVKM. The DNA for the CDR3 is TGTGCCAGCAGTTCCTCCAGGGCCACATTCCAGAATAATGAAAAACTGTTTTTT. This encodes CASSSSRATFQNNEKLFF.

The chain links TRBV4-3 to TRBJ2-7, with 7 bases lining up with TRBD2. Germline assignment: CDR1 LGHNA and CDR2 YSLEER. This CDR3 region has 17 residues. The V and J ends lost 4 bases and 6 bases, in that order; junction bases with no gene match: 18. Written as DNA, the CDR3 is TGCGCCAGCAGCCGCATACTTGGGGGGGAAGAGGGGTGCGAGCAGTACTTC. Its protein is CASSRILGGEEGCEQYF.

The chain is built from TRBV7-2 and TRBJ2-5, with 9 bases identical to TRBD1. The length of the CDR3 is 16 residues. J lost 5 bases, V lost 2 bases, and 9 bases had no gene match. Germline V CDR1 and CDR2: SGHTA, FQGNSA. The CDR3 here is CASSLLRDRARETQYF. Here the CDR3 DNA reads TGTGCCAGCAGCTTACTTCGGGACAGGGCCCGTGAGACCCAGTACTTC. The variable domain in full, completed from reference TRBV7-2 and TRBJ2-5, reads GAGVSQSPSNKVTEKGKDVELRCDPISGHTALYWYRQSLGQGLEFLIYFQGNSAPDKSGLPSDRFSAERTGGSVSTLTIQRTQQEDSAVYLCASSLLRDRARETQYFGPGTRLLVL.

The chain carries TRBV5-4 and TRBJ2-1, with TRBD2 matching 8 bases. The CDR3 is made up of 11 amino acids. Germline lookup yields CDR1 SGHNT and CDR2 YYREEE (reference sequence). V lost 7 bases to trimming and J lost 9 bases; unmatched junction nucleotides: 3. CDR3 sequence reads: CASGRGGEQFF. Here the CDR3 DNA reads TGTGCCAGCGGCCGGGGGGGTGAGCAGTTCTTC.

The chain carries TRBV30 and TRBJ2-1; D gene ambiguous. The germline gives CDR1 GTSNPN, CDR2 SVGIG (reference sequence). The CDR3 contains 14 residues. The ends were cut back, 0 bases at V and 8 bases at J, with 14 bases in the middle. DNA of the CDR3: TGTGCCTGGAGTGTACTTGACTCCCACTATGAGCAGTTCTTC. This codes for CAWSVLDSHYEQFF.

This chain joins TRBV27 and TRBJ2-1, with 8 bases identical to TRBD1. The germline V gene encodes CDR1 MNHEY and CDR2 SMNVEV (reference sequence). V lost 0 bases to trimming and J lost 5 bases; unmatched junction nucleotides: 6. The CDR3 is 16 amino acids. The CDR3 region is CASSLSHRGSHNEQFF. For the CDR3, the DNA is TGTGCCAGCAGTTTATCTCACAGGGGGTCTCACAATGAGCAGTTCTTC.